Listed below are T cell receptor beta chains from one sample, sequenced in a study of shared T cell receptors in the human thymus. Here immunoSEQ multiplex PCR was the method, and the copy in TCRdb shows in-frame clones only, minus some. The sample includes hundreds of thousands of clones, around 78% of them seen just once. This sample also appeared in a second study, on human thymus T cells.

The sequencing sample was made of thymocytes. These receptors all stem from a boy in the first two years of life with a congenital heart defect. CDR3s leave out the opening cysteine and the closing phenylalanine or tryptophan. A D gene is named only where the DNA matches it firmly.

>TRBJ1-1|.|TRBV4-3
ASRRAPFRGNTEAF
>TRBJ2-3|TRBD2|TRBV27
ASSSAGLAAGPDTQY
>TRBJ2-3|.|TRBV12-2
ASRLATSTDTQY
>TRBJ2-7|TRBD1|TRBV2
ASTGKRGQDYEQY
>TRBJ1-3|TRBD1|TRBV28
ASSSRGLSGNTIY
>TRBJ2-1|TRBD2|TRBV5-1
ASSLKAPAGREGSSYNEQF
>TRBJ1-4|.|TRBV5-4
ASSLGPRQGGEKLF
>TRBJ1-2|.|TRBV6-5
ASRPGRVNYGYT
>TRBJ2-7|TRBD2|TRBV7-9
ASSSLLSGGPYEQY
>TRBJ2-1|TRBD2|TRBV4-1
ASSPDPGLGRNEQF
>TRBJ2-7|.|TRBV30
AWSLRFGTPTYEQY
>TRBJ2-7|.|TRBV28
ASRASGYEQY
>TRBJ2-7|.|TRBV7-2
ASSSSPAGPLGEQY
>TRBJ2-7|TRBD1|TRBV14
ASSQDGQGALYEQY
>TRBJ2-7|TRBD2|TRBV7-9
ASSPGRRGSSYEQY
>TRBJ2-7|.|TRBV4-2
ASSQDLRGSEQY
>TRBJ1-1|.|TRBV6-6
ASSYPTGQLNTEAF
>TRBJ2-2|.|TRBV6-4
ASSGRELGTGELF
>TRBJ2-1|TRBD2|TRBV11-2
ASSSGSGRSHNEQF
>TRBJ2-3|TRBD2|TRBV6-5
ASSRLAGPTDTQY
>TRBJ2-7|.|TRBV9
ASSVGQLSEQY
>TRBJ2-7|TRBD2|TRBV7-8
ASSLVPSGRAPYEQY
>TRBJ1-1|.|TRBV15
ATSRDDDSPRQNTEAF
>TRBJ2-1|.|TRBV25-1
ASSGVAHNEQF
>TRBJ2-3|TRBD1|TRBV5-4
ASIRGPQGTDTQY
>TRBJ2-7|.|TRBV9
ASSELAEPLHEQY
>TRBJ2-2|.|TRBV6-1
ASSAQTRRGTGELF
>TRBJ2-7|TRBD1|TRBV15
ATSKGQGAFYEQY
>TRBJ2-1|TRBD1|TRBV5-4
ASSRSTGPSKMEQF
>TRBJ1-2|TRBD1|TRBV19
ASSSPQGDDGYT
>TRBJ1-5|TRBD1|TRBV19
ASQDRGRSNQPQH
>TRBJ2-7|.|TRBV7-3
ASSLSRGTDYEQY
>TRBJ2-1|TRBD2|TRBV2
ASSESGVAGGGDEQF
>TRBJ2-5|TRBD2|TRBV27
ASSRTSGRKTQY
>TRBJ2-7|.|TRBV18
ASSPRGRAYEQY
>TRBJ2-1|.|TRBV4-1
ASSQAAIVNEQF
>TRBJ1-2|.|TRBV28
ASSAPGSYGYT
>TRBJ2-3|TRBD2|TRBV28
ASSAGTSGTQRSTDTQY
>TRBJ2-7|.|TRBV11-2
ASSLVYYEQY
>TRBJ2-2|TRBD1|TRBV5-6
ASSLRDRAAGELF
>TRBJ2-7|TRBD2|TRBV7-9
ASSPQLAGEYYEQY
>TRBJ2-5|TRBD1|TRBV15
ATSRGRQGGETQY
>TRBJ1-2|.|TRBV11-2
ASSLGPTGNGYT
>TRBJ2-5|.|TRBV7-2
ASSLEDREETQY
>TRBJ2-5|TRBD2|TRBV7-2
ASSRLGGEVETQY
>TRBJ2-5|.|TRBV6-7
ASSYQVRETQY
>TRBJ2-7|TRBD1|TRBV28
ASSPPGQGGGEQY
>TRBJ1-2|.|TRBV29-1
SVGGGGNYGYT
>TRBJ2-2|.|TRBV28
ASSLARGHGTGELF
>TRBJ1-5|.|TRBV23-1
ASSWSTGNQPQH
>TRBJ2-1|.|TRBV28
ASTSPGEPPRF
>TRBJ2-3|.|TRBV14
ASSHGAGGPSTDTQY